This T cell receptor beta chain comes out of a study of T cell responses to AZD1222 COVID-19 vaccine. About the study: The analysis combined second doses at about 4 or about 12 weeks.

Only in-frame clones appear in the TCRdb table, and some are missing; sequencing was by immunoSEQ multiplex PCR. The data contain about 100,000 clones, about nine tenths of them singletons. As concerns this clone: The antigen remains unidentified.

Study-wide findings and caveats: With two AZD1222 doses given, Spike-specific TCR breadth and depth both rose.

The TCR originated in an adult in good health. The sequences come from peripheral blood, collected on day 0 of AZD1222 vaccination.

The CDR3 region has the DNA TGTGCCTGGGGCCAGGGCTATGGCTACACCTTC. Translated, it gives CAWGQGYGYTF. V gene TRBV30 combines with J gene TRBJ1-2, with D perhaps TRBD1 (5 bases). The CDR3 loop spans 11 amino acids. V lost 5 bases and J 4 bases, leaving 8 bases between the germline ends. Germline CDR1 reads GTSNPN; CDR2 reads SVGIG (reference sequence). The full variable domain, completed using reference TRBV30 and TRBJ1-2, is SQTIHQWPATLVQPVGSPLSLECTVEGTSNPNLYWYRQAAGRGLQLLFYSVGIGQISSEVPQNLSASRPQDRQFILSSKKLLLSDSGFYLCAWGQGYGYTFGSGTRLTVV.